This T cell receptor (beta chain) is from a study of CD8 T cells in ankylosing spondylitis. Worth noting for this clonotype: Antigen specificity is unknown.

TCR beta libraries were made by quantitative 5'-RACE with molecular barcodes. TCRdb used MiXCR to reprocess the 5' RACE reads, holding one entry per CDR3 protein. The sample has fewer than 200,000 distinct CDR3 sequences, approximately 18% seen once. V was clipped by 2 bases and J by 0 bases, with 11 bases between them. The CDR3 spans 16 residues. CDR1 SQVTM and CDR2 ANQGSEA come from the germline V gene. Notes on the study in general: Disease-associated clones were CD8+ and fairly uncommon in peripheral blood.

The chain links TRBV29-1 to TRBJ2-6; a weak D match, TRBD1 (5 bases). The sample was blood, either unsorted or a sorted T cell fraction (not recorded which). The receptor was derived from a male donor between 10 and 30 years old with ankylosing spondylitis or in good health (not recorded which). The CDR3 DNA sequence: TGCAGCGTTGAACAGACAGCTAGCTCTGGGGCCAACGTCCTGACTTTC. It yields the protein CSVEQTASSGANVLTF.